The following is a T cell receptor (beta chain) sequence with its context. The clone's antigen remains unknown. Base quality data are lacking; no much larger clone is found one base away. Each collaborating institution followed its own protocols to collect whole blood in K2EDTA tubes. Collaborator samples were shipped for TCRbeta analysis as frozen whole blood, isolated PBMCs, or DNA extracted from either sample type. CDR1 and CDR2 are drawn from the germline V gene (reference sequence): SGHNT, YYREEE. Here V drops 4 bases and J drops 10 bases, and the junction holds 11 bases not matched to any gene. Measured from the cysteine to the phenylalanine, the CDR3 is 15 residues long. Only the CDR3 DNA stays, 45 bases, in frame from base 1. TCRbeta CDR3 regions were amplified from genomic DNA by means of the immunoSEQ Assay, a bias-controlled multiplex PCR. Regarding the original processing steps: Within the assay, amplification of reference gene primers was used to estimate how many nucleated cells each sample contained. Sequence reads were collapsed and filtered to measure the absolute abundance of every unique TCRbeta CDR3 rearrangement. For each sample, productive Simpson clonality was calculated by taking the square root of Simpson's diversity index across productive rearrangements. In its TCRdb copy, this immuneACCESS table keeps in-frame sequences only and misses some clones. Where compared with another copy, unresolved V genes explain less than half of these, and the others have no known cause. V and J calls and clone size come straight from that table; D and trimming were deduced from the DNA. This sample gives some 200,000 clones in total; around nine tenths of them show up just once. Approximately 3.3% of the sample rests with the top ten.

These data come from a study of blood T cell repertoires in COVID-19 (dated by TCRdb to the early 2020s). Looking at the study overall: Samples covering the acute and convalescent phases of COVID-19 were provided by collaborators in the United States, Italy and Spain. The repertoires were made available in a free public database intended to serve as a resource for research on the immune response to SARS-CoV-2. The samples were drawn from the first 160 participants of the ongoing ImmuneRACE study and from 1,254 subjects provided by 6 global collaborators. The material from the prospective study consisted of cDNA or gDNA derived from T cells, B-cell-depleted T cells, or PBMCs. The sample metadata nearly always contained a de-identified subject ID, COVID-19 status, age in years and sex. Subjects who had been exposed to COVID-19, were actively infected with it, or had recovered from it provided the deeply sampled blood TCRbeta repertoires that made up the dataset. Where HLA class I and class II types were available, the types were taken from metadata supplied by the sample provider, not from assay-based typing.

The paper's findings and limits, for the study overall: The amount of clinical and demographic metadata varied by source and participant and was provided uncurated.

Sequencing was carried out using peripheral blood. This receptor was obtained from a man between 18 and 29 years old with active or convalescent COVID-19. The chain is assembled from TRBV5-4 and TRBJ1-6, and TRBD1 aligns with 7 junction nucleotides. Here is the DNA: TGTGCCAGCAGCGATACAGGGGAGTTACGGTCACCCCTCCACTTT. It translates as CASSDTGELRSPLHF.